This T cell receptor (beta chain) was recovered during a study of identical twins. This CDR3 region has 12 residues. Germline-derived CDR1 and CDR2 are DFQATT and SNEGSKA (reference sequence). Turning to this clonotype: Its antigen is unidentified.

Overall study results and limits: With abundant cord blood beta clonotypes, insertions were fewer; memory repertoires showed no such pattern.

TCRdb redid the calling of the 5' RACE reads with MiXCR, one entry per CDR3 protein. The sample contains 600,000 to 700,000 distinct CDR3 sequences, about 20% of which appear only once. These data were also filed under a second study, of T cells expressing NK-cell markers.

The sample taken for sequencing was PBMCs. The J gene is TRBJ2-5, the V gene TRBV20-1; D tentatively fits TRBD1 or TRBD2 (6 bases each). This TCR was recovered from a woman aged 18-29 years in good health. The CDR3 loop reads CGGVGAQETQYF. The DNA for the CDR3 is TGCGGCGGGGTGGGGGCCCAAGAGACCCAGTACTTC.